Below, one TCR beta chain is given with its context. This record comes from a study of shared clonotypes between healthy human individuals. The table came from immunoSEQ multiplex PCR; TCRdb's copy has only in-frame clones and leaves some out. The sample comprises millions of clones, 90% to 95% of which are singletons, and about 0.13% rests with the top ten. The CDR3 spans 15 residues. The germline V gene encodes CDR1 SGHRS and CDR2 YFSETQ. V lost 4 bases, J lost 5 bases, and 9 bases stayed unmatched. Sequenced input: naive CD4+ T cells sorted from blood. Subset described: CD45RA+ positively selected. The receptor was derived from a man aged 18-30 years in good health. The V gene is TRBV5-1, the J gene TRBJ2-5; the match to TRBD2 covers 9 bases. The CDR3 is CASSAESGTSETQYF. The DNA of the CDR3 is TGCGCCAGCAGCGCGGAATCCGGGACTAGCGAGACCCAGTACTTC. The complete variable domain, with remaining parts taken from reference TRBV5-1 and TRBJ2-5, reads KAGVTQTPRYLIKTRGQQVTLSCSPISGHRSVSWYQQTPGQGLQFLFEYFSETQRNKGNFPGRFSGRQFSNSRSEMNVSTLELGDSALYLCASSAESGTSETQYFGPGTRLLVL.